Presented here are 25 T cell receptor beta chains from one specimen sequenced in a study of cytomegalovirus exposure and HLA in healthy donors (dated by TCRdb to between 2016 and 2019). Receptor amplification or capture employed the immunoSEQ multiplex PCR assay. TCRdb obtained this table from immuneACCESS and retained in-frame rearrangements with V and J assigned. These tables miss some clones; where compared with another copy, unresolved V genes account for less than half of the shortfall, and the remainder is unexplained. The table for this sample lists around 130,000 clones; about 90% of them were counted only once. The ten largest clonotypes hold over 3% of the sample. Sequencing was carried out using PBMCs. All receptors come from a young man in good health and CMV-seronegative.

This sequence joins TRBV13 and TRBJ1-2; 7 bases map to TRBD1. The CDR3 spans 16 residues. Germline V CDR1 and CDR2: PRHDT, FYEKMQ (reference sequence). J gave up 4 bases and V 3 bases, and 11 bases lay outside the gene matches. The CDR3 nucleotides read TGTGCCAGCAGCTTCCGGGACAGTGAAGGTCCCTATGGCTACACCTTC. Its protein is CASSFRDSEGPYGYTF.

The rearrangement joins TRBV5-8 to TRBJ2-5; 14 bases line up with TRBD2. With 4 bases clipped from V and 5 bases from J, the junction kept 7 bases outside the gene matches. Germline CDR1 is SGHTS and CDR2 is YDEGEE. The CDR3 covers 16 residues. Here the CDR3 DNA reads TGTGCCAGCAGCATGGGGACTAGCGGGGGAGTCGAGACCCAGTACTTC. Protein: CASSMGTSGGVETQYF.

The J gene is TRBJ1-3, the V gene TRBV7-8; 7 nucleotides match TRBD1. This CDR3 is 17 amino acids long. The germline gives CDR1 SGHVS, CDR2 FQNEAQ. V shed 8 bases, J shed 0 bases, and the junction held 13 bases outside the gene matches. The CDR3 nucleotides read TGTGCCAGCCGACCTTATGTGGGACAGAGCTCTGGAAACACCATATATTTT. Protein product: CASRPYVGQSSGNTIYF. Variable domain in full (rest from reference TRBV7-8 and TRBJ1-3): GAGVSQSPRYKVAKRGQDVALRCDPISGHVSLFWYQQALGQGPEFLTYFQNEAQLDKSGLPSDRFFAERPEGSVSTLKIQRTQQEDSAVYLCASRPYVGQSSGNTIYFGEGSWLTVV.

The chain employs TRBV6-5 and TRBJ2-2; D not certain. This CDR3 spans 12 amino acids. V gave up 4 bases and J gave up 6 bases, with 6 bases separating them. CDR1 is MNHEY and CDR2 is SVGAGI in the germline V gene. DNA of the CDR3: TGTGCCAGCAGTTCCCGTCCCGGGGAGCTGTTTTTT. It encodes CASSSRPGELFF.

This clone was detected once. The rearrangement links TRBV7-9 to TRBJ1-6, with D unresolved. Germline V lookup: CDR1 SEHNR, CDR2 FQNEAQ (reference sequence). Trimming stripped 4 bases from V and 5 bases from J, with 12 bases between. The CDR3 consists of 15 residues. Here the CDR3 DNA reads TGTGCCAGCAGCTCCCTCGGCAGCGATAATTCACCCCTCCACTTT. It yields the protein CASSSLGSDNSPLHF. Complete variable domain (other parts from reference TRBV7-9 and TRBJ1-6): DTGVSQNPRHKITKRGQNVTFRCDPISEHNRLYWYRQTLGQGPEFLTYFQNEAQLEKSRLLSDRFSAERPKGSFSTLEIQRTEQGDSAMYLCASSSLGSDNSPLHFGNGTRLTVT.

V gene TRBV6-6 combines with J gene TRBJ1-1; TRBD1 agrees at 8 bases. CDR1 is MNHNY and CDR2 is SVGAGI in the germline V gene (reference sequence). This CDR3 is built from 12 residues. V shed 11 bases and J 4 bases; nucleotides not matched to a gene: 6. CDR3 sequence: CAGRTGSTEAFF. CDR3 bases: TGTGCCGGGAGGACAGGGTCCACTGAAGCTTTCTTT.

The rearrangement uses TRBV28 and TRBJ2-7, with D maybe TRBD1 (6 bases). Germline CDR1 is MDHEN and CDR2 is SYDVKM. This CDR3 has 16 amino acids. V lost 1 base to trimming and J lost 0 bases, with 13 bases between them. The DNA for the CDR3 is TGTGCCAGCAGTTTATATGACGCGGACAGCTCCTACGAGCAGTACTTC. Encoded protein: CASSLYDADSSYEQYF. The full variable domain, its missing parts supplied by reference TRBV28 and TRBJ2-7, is DVKVTQSSRYLVKRTGEKVFLECVQDMDHENMFWYRQDPGLGLRLIYFSYDVKMKEKGDIPEGYSVSREKKERFSLILESASTNQTSMYLCASSLYDADSSYEQYFGPGTRLTVT.

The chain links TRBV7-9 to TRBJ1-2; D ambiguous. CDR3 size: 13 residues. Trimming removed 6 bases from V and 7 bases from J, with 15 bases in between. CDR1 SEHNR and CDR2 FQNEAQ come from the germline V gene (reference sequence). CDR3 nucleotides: TGTGCCAGCAGTCGAGACTTCACGGGTGGCTACACCTTC. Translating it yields CASSRDFTGGYTF.

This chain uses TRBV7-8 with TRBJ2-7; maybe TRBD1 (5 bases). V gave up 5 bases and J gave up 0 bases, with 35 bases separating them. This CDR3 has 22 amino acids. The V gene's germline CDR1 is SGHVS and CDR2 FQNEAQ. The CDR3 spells CASSPRKRTADTARTSSYEQYF. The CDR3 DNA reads TGTGCCAGCAGCCCCCGGAAGAGAACCGCGGACACGGCGCGAACGAGCTCCTACGAGCAGTACTTC.

The CDR3 nucleotides read TGCGCCAGCAGCCAAATCGACAGGGATTACAATCAGCCCCAGCATTTT. Translated, it gives CASSQIDRDYNQPQHF. The genes are TRBV4-1 and TRBJ1-5, with 7 nucleotides matching TRBD1. This CDR3 is built from 16 residues. Germline V gene lookup returns CDR1 MGHRA and CDR2 YSYEKL. Trimming cost V 2 bases and J 3 bases; bases outside gene matches: 7.

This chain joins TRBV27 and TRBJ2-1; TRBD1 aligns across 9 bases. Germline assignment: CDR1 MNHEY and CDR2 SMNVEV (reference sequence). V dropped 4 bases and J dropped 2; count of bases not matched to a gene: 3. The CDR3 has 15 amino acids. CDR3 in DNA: TGTGCCAGCAGTTCGAGACAGGGGGCCTACAATGAGCAGTTCTTC. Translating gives CASSSRQGAYNEQFF.

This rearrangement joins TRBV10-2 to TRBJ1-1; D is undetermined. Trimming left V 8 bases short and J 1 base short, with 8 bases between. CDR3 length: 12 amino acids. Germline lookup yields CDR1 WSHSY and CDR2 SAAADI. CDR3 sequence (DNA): TGCGCCAGCGTCCAGGAGAACACTGAAGCTTTCTTT. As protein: CASVQENTEAFF.

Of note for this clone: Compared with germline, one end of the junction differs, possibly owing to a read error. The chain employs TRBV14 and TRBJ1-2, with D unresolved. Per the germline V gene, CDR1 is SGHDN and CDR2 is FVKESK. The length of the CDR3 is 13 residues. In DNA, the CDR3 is TGTGCCAGCAGCCAAAGGGAATCGTCGGGGTTTGTCTTC. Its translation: CASSQRESSGFVF.

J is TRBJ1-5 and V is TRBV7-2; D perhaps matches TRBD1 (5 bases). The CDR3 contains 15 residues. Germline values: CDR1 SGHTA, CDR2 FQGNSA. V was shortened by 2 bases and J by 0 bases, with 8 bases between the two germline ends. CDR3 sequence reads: CASSLRGLSNQPQHF. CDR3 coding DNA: TGTGCCAGCAGCTTACGGGGACTTAGCAATCAGCCCCAGCATTTT.

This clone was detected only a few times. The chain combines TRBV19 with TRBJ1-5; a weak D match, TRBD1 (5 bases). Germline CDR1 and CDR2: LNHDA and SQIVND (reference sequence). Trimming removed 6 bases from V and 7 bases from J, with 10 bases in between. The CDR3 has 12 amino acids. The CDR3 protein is CASRGPRQPQHF. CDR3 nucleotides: TGTGCCAGTAGGGGGCCAAGGCAGCCCCAGCATTTT.

As DNA, the CDR3 is TGTGCCAGCAGTCAGAGACAGGACCCTAATGAAAAACTGTTTTTT. It encodes CASSQRQDPNEKLFF. The chain is built from TRBV27 and TRBJ1-4, with a possible D match to TRBD1 (6 bases). Trimming took off 5 bases at V and 3 bases at J, with 13 bases between the two ends. The CDR3 covers 15 residues. Germline-derived CDR1 and CDR2 are MNHEY and SMNVEV (reference sequence).

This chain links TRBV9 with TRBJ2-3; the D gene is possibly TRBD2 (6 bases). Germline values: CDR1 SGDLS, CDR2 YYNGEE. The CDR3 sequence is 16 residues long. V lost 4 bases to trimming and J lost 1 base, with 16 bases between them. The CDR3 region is CASSTRGGEGTDTQYF. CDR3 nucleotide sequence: TGTGCCAGCAGCACTAGAGGAGGGGAGGGCACAGATACGCAGTATTTT.

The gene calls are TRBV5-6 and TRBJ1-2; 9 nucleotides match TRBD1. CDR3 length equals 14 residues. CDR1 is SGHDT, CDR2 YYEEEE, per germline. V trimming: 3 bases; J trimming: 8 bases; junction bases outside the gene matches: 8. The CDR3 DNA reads TGTGCCAGCAGCTCCGGGACAGGGTTCACCGGCTACACCTTC. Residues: CASSSGTGFTGYTF. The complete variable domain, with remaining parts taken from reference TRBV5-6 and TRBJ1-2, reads DAGVTQSPTHLIKTRGQQVTLRCSPKSGHDTVSWYQQALGQGPQFIFQYYEEEERQRGNFPDRFSGHQFPNYSSELNVNALLLGDSALYLCASSSGTGFTGYTFGSGTRLTVV.

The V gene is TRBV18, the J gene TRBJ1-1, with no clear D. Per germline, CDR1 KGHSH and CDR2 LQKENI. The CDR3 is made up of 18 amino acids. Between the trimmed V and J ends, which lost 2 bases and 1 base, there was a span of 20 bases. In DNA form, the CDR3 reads TGTGCCAGCTCACCAAGGTGGCGGGTCGTAGGTGGGAACACTGAAGCTTTCTTT. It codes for CASSPRWRVVGGNTEAFF.

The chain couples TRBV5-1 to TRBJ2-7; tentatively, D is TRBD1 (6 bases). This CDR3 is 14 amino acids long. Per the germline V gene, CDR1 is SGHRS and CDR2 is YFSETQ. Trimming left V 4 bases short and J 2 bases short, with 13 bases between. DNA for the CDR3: TGCGCCAGCAGCCCTGGTGGGACACCCTACGAGCAGTACTTC. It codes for CASSPGGTPYEQYF.

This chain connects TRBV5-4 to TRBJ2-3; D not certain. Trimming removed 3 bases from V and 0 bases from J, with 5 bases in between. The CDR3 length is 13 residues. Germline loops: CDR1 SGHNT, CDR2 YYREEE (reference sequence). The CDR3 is CASSSSSTDTQYF. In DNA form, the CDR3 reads TGTGCCAGCAGCTCGAGTAGCACAGATACGCAGTATTTT.

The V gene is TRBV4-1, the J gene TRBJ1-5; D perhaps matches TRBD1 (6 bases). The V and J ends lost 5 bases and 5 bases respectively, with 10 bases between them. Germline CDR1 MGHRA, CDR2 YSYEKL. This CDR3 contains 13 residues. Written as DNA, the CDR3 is TGCGCCAGCAGCTATCGGACAGATCAGCCCCAGCATTTT. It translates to CASSYRTDQPQHF.

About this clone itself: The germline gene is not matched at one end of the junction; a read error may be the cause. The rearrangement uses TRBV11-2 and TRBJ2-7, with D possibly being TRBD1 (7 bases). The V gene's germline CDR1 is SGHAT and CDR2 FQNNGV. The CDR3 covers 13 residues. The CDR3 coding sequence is TGTGCCAGCAGCTCCCCCGGGACTGGGACAGCGCGATTC. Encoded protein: CASSSPGTGTARF.

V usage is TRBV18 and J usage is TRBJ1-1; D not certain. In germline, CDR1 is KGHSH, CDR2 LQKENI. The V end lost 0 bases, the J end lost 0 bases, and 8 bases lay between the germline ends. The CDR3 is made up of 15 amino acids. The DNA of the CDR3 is TGTGCCAGCTCACCACCTTCGCCTATGAACACTGAAGCTTTCTTT. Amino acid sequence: CASSPPSPMNTEAFF.

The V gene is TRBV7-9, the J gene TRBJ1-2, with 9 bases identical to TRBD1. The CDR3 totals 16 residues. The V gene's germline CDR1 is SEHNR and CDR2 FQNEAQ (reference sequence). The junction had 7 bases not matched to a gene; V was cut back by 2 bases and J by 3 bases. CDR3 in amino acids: CASSLPGTGKDYGYTF. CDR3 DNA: TGTGCCAGCAGCTTACCCGGGACAGGGAAAGACTATGGCTACACCTTC.